This T cell receptor (beta chain) was sequenced during a study of CD8 T cells in Susac syndrome. About the study: Among the sequenced Susac syndrome patients, five or six had active disease while roughly 8 were in remission.

Study-level results: The authors acknowledged that the study's TCR sequencing and HLA analysis involved relatively few individuals.

The RNA input was roughly 0.45 to 1 ug, and it was reverse transcribed with random hexamers. TCRdb reprocessed the immunoSEQ multiplex PCR reads with MiXCR, giving one entry per CDR3 protein. This repertoire shows more than 100,000 distinct CDR3 sequences, over 95% found once; its top ten account for approximately 0.15%. Details on this clonotype: Its antigen is not identified.

Trimming cost V 6 bases and J 0 bases, with 13 bases left between them. Germline assignment: CDR1 SGHRS and CDR2 YFSETQ. The CDR3 length is 15 residues. The diagnostic criteria for definite or probable disease, as recently defined, were met by the patients with Susac syndrome. Bulk CD8+ and CD4+ cells came from magnetic negative isolation; CD8+ TEMRA by FACS. Input material: CD4+ T cells from PBMCs. This chain joins TRBV5-1 and TRBJ1-3; no clear D gene. This clonotype was obtained from a human donor with Susac syndrome. The CDR3 nucleotides read TGCGCCAGCATGGGCCGCGGATCCTCTGGAAACACCATATATTTT. Protein product: CASMGRGSSGNTIYF.